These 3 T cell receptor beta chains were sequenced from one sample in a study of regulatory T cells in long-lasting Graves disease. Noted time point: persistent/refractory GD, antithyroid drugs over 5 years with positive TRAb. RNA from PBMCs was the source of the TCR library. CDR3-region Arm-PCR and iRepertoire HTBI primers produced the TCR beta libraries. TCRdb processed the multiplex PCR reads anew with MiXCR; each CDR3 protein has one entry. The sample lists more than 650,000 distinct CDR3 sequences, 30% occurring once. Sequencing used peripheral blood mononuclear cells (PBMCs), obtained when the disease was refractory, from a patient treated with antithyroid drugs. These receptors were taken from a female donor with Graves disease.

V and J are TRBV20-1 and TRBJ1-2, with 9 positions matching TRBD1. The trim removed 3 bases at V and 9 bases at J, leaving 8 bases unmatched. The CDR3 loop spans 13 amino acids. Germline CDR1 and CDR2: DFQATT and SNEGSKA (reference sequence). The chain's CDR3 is CSARPDGQGSYTF. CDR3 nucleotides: TGCAGTGCTAGGCCTGATGGACAGGGGAGCTACACCTTC.

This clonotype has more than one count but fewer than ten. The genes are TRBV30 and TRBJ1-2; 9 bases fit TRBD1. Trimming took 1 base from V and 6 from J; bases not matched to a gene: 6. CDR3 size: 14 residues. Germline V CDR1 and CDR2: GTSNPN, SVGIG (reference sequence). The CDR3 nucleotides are TGTGCCTGGAGTGCGCCGGGACAGGGAAATGGCTACACCTTC. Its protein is CAWSAPGQGNGYTF. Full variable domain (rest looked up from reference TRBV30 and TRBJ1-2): SQTIHQWPATLVQPVGSPLSLECTVEGTSNPNLYWYRQAAGRGLQLLFYSVGIGQISSEVPQNLSASRPQDRQFILSSKKLLLSDSGFYLCAWSAPGQGNGYTFGSGTRLTVV.

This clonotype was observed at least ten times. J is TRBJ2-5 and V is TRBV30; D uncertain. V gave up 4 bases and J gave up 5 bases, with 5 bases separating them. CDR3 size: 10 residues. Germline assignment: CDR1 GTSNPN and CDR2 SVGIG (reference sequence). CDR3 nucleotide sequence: TGTGCCTGGACAAGGGAGACCCAGTACTTC. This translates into CAWTRETQYF.